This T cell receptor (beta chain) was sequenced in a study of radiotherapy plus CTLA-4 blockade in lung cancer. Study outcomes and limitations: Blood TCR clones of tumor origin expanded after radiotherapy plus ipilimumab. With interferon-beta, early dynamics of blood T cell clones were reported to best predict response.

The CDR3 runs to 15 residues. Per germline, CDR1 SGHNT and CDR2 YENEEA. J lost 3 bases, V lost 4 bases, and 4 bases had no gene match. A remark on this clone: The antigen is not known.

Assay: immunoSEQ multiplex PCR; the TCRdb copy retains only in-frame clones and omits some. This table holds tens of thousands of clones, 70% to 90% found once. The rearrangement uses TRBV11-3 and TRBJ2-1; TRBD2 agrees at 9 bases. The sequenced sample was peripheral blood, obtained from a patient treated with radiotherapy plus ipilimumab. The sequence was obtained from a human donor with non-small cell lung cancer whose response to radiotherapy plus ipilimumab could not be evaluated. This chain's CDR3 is CASSSSGGNYNEQFF. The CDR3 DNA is TGTGCCAGCAGCTCGAGCGGGGGGAACTACAATGAGCAGTTCTTC.